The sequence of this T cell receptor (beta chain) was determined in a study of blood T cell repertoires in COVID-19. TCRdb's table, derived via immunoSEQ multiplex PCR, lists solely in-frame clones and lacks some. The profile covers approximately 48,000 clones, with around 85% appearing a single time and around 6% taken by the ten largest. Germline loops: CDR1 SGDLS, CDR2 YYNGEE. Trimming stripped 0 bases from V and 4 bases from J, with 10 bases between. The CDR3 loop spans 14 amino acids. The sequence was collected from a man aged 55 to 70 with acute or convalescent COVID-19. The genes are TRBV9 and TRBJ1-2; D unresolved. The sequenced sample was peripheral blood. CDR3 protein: CASSVAAEPYGYTF. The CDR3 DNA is TGTGCCAGCAGCGTAGCAGCGGAGCCCTATGGCTACACCTTC.